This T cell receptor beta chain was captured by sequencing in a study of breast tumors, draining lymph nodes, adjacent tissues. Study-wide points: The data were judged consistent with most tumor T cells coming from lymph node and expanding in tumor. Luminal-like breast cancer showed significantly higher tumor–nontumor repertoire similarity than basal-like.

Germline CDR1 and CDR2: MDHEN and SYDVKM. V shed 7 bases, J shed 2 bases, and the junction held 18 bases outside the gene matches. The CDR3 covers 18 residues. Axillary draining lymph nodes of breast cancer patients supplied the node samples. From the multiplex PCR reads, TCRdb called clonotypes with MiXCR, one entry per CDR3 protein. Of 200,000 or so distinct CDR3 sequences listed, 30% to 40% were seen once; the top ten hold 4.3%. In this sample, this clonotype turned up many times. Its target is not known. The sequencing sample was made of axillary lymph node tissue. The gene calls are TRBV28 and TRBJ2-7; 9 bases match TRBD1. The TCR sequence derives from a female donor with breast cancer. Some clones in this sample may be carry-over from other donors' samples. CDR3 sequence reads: CASIPGTGMGLLAYEQYF. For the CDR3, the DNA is TGTGCCAGCATACCCGGGACAGGGATGGGGTTACTGGCCTACGAGCAGTACTTC.